These 6 T cell receptor beta chains originate from one sample sequenced in a study of CD8+ T cells in alopecia areata. Following extraction, RNA underwent reverse transcription to cDNA, which served as the sequencing template. The method was immunoSEQ multiplex PCR; TCRdb's version includes in-frame clones alone and lacks a portion of them. The data hold fewer than 250,000 clones, with 50% to 60% observed a single time. Treatment reported: oral pan-JAK inhibitor, 5-10 mg twice daily. The starting material was CD4+ T cells sorted from blood, obtained at week 4, from a patient treated with tofacitinib. The receptors were sampled from a human donor with alopecia areata.

This clone is a singleton in its sample. This chain links TRBV5-4 with TRBJ1-1, with 10 bases fitting TRBD1. CDR3 length: 15 amino acids. Germline V lookup: CDR1 SGHNT, CDR2 YYREEE (reference sequence). J lost 2 bases, V lost 4 bases, and 5 bases had no gene match. CDR3 sequence (DNA): TGTGCCAGCAGCGACCGGGACAGGGGAAACACTGAAGCTTTCTTT. Its protein product is CASSDRDRGNTEAFF.

In this sample, this clone turned up a few times. The rearrangement joins TRBV2 to TRBJ2-7; possibly TRBD1 for D (6 bases). The V and J ends lost 6 bases and 5 bases respectively, with 14 bases between them. The CDR3 spans 13 residues. Germline-derived CDR1 and CDR2 are SNHLY and FYNNEI. The CDR3 here is CASRTTGSDEQYF. For the CDR3, the DNA is TGTGCCAGCAGAACCACAGGGTCGGACGAGCAGTACTTC.

The genes are TRBV5-1 and TRBJ2-7; TRBD2 agrees at 10 bases. CDR1 is SGHRS and CDR2 is YFSETQ in the germline V gene. V lost 5 bases, J lost 7 bases, and 0 bases stayed unmatched. The CDR3 covers 11 residues. The CDR3 region is CASRLAGEQYF. For the CDR3, the DNA is TGCGCCAGCAGACTAGCGGGGGAGCAGTACTTC.

J is TRBJ1-1 and V is TRBV29-1, with D maybe TRBD1 (5 bases). The CDR3 totals 14 residues. The ends were cut back, 7 bases at V and 4 bases at J, with 19 bases in the middle. Looked up from germline, CDR1 is SQVTM and CDR2 is ANQGSEA. CDR3 protein: CSGRTPGAGTEAFF. CDR3 nucleotides: TGCAGCGGCCGGACACCTGGGGCAGGCACTGAAGCTTTCTTT.

This clone was seen more than once but under ten times. The genes are TRBV6-1 and TRBJ1-1, with D perhaps matching TRBD1 (5 bases). Trimming shortened V by 1 base and J by 4 bases, and 7 bases separated the two germline ends. CDR3 size: 13 residues. The germline gives CDR1 MNHNS, CDR2 SASEGT. CDR3 loop: CASSEERGTEAFF. Here the CDR3 DNA reads TGTGCCAGCAGTGAAGAGAGGGGCACTGAAGCTTTCTTT.

This chain links TRBV5-4 with TRBJ2-5; 9 nucleotides align to TRBD1. With V trimmed by 9 bases and J by 7 bases, 13 bases remained unmatched. The CDR3 loop spans 14 amino acids. Germline lookup yields CDR1 SGHNT and CDR2 YYREEE (reference sequence). The CDR3 loop is CATSPTGGSGTQYF. The CDR3 coding sequence is TGTGCCACCTCGCCGACAGGGGGAAGTGGGACCCAGTACTTC.